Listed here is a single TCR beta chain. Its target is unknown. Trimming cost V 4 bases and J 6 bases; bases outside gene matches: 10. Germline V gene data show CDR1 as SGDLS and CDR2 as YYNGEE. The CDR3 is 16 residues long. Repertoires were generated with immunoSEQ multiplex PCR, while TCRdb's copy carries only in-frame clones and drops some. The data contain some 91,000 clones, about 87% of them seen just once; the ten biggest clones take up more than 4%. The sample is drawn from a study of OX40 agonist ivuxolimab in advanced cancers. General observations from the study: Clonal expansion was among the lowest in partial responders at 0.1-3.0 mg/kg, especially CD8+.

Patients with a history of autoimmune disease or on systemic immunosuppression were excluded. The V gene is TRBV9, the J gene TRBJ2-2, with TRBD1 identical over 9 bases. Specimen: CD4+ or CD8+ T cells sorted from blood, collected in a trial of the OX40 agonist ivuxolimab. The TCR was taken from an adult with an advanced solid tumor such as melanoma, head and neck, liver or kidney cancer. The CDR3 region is CASSMTGTGRSGELFF. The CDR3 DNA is TGTGCCAGCAGCATGACCGGGACAGGGAGATCCGGGGAGCTGTTTTTT. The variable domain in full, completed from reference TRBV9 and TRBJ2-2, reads DSGVTQTPKHLITATGQRVTLRCSPRSGDLSVYWYQQSLDQGLQFLIQYYNGEERAKGNILERFSAQQFPDLHSELNLSSLELGDSALYFCASSMTGTGRSGELFFGEGSRLTVL.